This paragraph covers one TCR beta chain sequence. Antigen: not known. The sample is drawn from a study of Graves' ophthalmopathy and Graves' hyperthyroidism. Whole-study results and caveats: Sensitivity reached roughly 70% and specificity approximately 72% when the model predicted ophthalmopathy progression. Blood also contained most of the expanded thyroid clonotypes above 0.001 frequency. Sensitivity reached 85% to 90% and specificity roughly 76% for a 13-signature model separating ophthalmopathy from stable hyperthyroidism.

The V and J ends lost 7 bases and 3 bases respectively, with 14 bases between them. The CDR3 covers 14 residues. Germline-derived CDR1 and CDR2 are SGHRS and YFSETQ. TCR beta CDR3 amplification used RNA transcripts. HTBI primers primed a first-round RT-PCR, and a second-round multiplex PCR followed. TCRdb analysed the multiplex PCR reads with MiXCR anew, one entry per CDR3 protein. Of about 200,000 distinct CDR3 sequences listed, under 30% are singletons. The clonotype was recovered from a man aged 50-59 years with Graves' ophthalmopathy. The gene calls are TRBV5-1 and TRBJ2-4, with D maybe TRBD1 (6 bases). Sequenced sample: peripheral blood. CDR3 in DNA: TGCGCCAGCCAAAAAGGGACAAGCAAAAACATTCAGTACTTC. Translation: CASQKGTSKNIQYF.